The 8 T cell receptor beta chains below come from one sample, sequenced in a study of CD8+CD57+ T cells in acquired aplastic anemia. Sequencing involved patients with CD8+CD57+ cell expansion previously shown by flow cytometry. TCR beta VDJ and CDR3 profiling used genomic DNA as template. TCRdb itself ran the reads through MiXCR, one entry per CDR3 protein. The data show tens of thousands of distinct CDR3 sequences, roughly two thirds seen once. Sequencing input: sorted CD4+, CD8+, or CD8+CD57+ T cells (not recorded which) from PBMCs. Source of these receptors: a human donor with aplastic anemia.

Written as DNA, the CDR3 is TGTGCCATCAGTGAACTAGGTTCTGGAAACACCATATATTTT. It encodes CAISELGSGNTIYF. The chain uses TRBV10-3 and TRBJ1-3; D is uncertain. CDR1 and CDR2 from the germline V gene are ENHRY and SYGVKD. The CDR3 is made up of 14 amino acids. The germline V and J ends were trimmed by 3 bases and 1 base, with 7 bases remaining between them.

The rearrangement uses TRBV9 and TRBJ2-7; 11 bases align to TRBD1. The CDR3 spans 13 residues. Germline V CDR1 and CDR2: SGDLS, YYNGEE. V was clipped by 3 bases and J by 6 bases; unmatched bases: 2. CDR3 bases: TGTGCCAGCAGCGCGGGACAGGGGGGCGAGCAGTACTTC. It translates to CASSAGQGGEQYF. The whole variable domain, filled in from reference TRBV9 and TRBJ2-7, reads DSGVTQTPKHLITATGQRVTLRCSPRSGDLSVYWYQQSLDQGLQFLIQYYNGEERAKGNILERFSAQQFPDLHSELNLSSLELGDSALYFCASSAGQGGEQYFGPGTRLTVT.

The chain uses TRBV2 and TRBJ1-3; D is uncertain. The CDR3 runs to 14 residues. Germline V gene data show CDR1 as SNHLY and CDR2 as FYNNEI. The V and J ends lost 7 bases and 3 bases respectively, with 13 bases between them. CDR3 DNA: TGTGCCAGCATGAGCAGAGTGCGTGGAAACACCATATATTTT. It encodes CASMSRVRGNTIYF.

This chain connects TRBV29-1 to TRBJ2-3; D is undetermined. CDR3 length: 12 amino acids. Germline V CDR1 and CDR2: SQVTM, ANQGSEA. Trimming stripped 7 bases from V and 1 base from J, with 9 bases between. The CDR3 DNA is TGCAGCGGAATCGACGGCACAGATACGCAGTATTTT. Translating gives CSGIDGTDTQYF.

This clonotype was counted at least ten times. CDR3 region: CASSPSWDRGQYF. The CDR3 DNA sequence: TGTGCCAGTAGTCCGAGCTGGGACAGGGGGCAGTATTTT. The chain carries TRBV19 and TRBJ2-3, with 10 nucleotides matching TRBD1. This CDR3 has 13 residues. The V and J ends lost 5 bases and 11 bases, in that order; junction bases with no gene match: 7. CDR1 is LNHDA and CDR2 is SQIVND in the germline V gene (reference sequence).

This chain joins TRBV10-3 and TRBJ2-3; unclear D gene. CDR3 length: 11 residues. V lost 4 bases and J lost 6, with 5 bases in between. Germline CDR1 and CDR2: ENHRY and SYGVKD. The CDR3: CAISVRDTQYF. In DNA form, the CDR3 reads TGTGCCATCAGTGTGAGGGATACGCAGTATTTT.

The rearrangement joins TRBV20-1 to TRBJ2-1; D gene uncertain. Looked up from germline, CDR1 is DFQATT and CDR2 is SNEGSKA (reference sequence). The length of the CDR3 is 14 residues. Trimming pared 3 bases from V and 4 bases from J, leaving 13 bases between. The CDR3 spells CSASPDPRYNEQFF. DNA of the CDR3: TGCAGTGCTAGCCCCGACCCGCGGTACAATGAGCAGTTCTTC.

The chain combines TRBV10-3 with TRBJ1-3; 7 bases fit TRBD1. Trimming removed 4 bases from V and 2 bases from J; junction bases left unmatched: 8. This CDR3 is built from 16 residues. The V gene's germline CDR1 is ENHRY and CDR2 SYGVKD. The CDR3 sequence is CAISGFQGETGNTIYF. For the CDR3, the DNA is TGTGCCATCAGTGGCTTTCAGGGGGAGACTGGAAACACCATATATTTT.